This T cell receptor beta chain was sequenced in a study of T cell responses to AZD1222 COVID-19 vaccine. Sequencing used immunoSEQ multiplex PCR; TCRdb keeps in-frame clones, though not all of them. The data hold 140,000 or so clones, with around 87% observed a single time. The CDR3 is 13 residues long. Germline V gene sequence: CDR1 MNHEY, CDR2 SMNVEV (reference sequence). With 6 bases removed from V and 7 bases from J, the gap between germline ends came to 15 bases. Of note for this clone: Antigen: not known.

Whole-study findings and limits: Nearly half of spike-specific TCRs reportedly go after variant regions that carry no mutations. A mostly white British donor set with more females was recruited, and clonal diversity was possibly underestimated.

This TCR came from an adult in good health. The sample here was peripheral blood, taken on day 0 of AZD1222 vaccination. The rearrangement uses TRBV27 and TRBJ1-1; D not resolved. CDR3 residues: CASRPYLPGEAFF. CDR3 bases: TGTGCCAGCAGACCATACCTCCCGGGTGAAGCTTTCTTT.